These 27 T cell receptor beta chains were sequenced from one sample in a study of blood T cell repertoires in COVID-19. Some clones are missing from TCRdb's copy, which holds only in-frame ones; the method was immunoSEQ multiplex PCR. The sample includes fewer than 450,000 clones, approximately 89% of them seen just once. Sequences were obtained from peripheral blood. The receptors originated from a woman under 30 who had recovered from COVID-19.

This chain uses TRBV24-1 with TRBJ1-2, with a possible D match to TRBD1 (5 bases). Germline values: CDR1 KGHDR, CDR2 SFDVKD. V was clipped by 4 bases and J by 7 bases, with 15 bases between them. The CDR3 sequence is 14 residues long. The CDR3 spells CATSEAGPRAGYTF. DNA for the CDR3: TGTGCCACCAGTGAAGCGGGACCGCGGGCTGGCTACACCTTC.

The V gene is TRBV11-3, the J gene TRBJ2-1; unclear D gene. This CDR3 region has 16 residues. Trimming removed 3 bases at V and 3 bases at J, with 15 bases between. Looked up from germline, CDR1 is SGHNT and CDR2 is YENEEA. The CDR3 is CASSLAGAHYYNEQFF. For the CDR3, the DNA is TGTGCCAGCAGCTTGGCCGGTGCCCACTACTACAATGAGCAGTTCTTC.

This clone was seen only once. The chain has TRBV9 and TRBJ2-1, with 11 bases that match TRBD2. The trim removed 2 bases at V and 4 bases at J, leaving 14 bases unmatched. The CDR3 runs to 19 residues. Germline V gene sequence: CDR1 SGDLS, CDR2 YYNGEE. The CDR3 nucleotides read TGTGCCAGCAGCGTCCCAAGGGGGACTAGCGGTTACCCATACAATGAGCAGTTCTTC. It codes for CASSVPRGTSGYPYNEQFF.

This chain joins TRBV18 and TRBJ1-2, with 7 bases matching TRBD1. This CDR3 region has 14 residues. Germline V gene sequence: CDR1 KGHSH, CDR2 LQKENI. Germline trimming cut 5 bases from V and 4 bases from J; bases unmatched to any gene: 7. CDR3 residues: CASSSRRDSYGYTF. CDR3 bases: TGTGCCAGCTCATCGAGAAGGGACAGCTATGGCTACACCTTC.

J is TRBJ2-1 and V is TRBV11-3; D might be TRBD2 (6 bases). CDR1 SGHNT and CDR2 YENEEA come from the germline V gene. The ends were cut back, 6 bases at V and 8 bases at J, with 8 bases in the middle. The CDR3 is 11 residues long. The CDR3 reads CASRTGDEQFF. DNA for the CDR3: TGTGCCAGCAGGACGGGGGATGAGCAGTTCTTC.

V is TRBV6-6 and J is TRBJ2-5; D is perhaps TRBD1 (6 bases). Trimming took off 4 bases at V and 1 base at J, with 10 bases between the two ends. This CDR3 is built from 14 residues. The germline V gene has CDR1 MNHNY and CDR2 SVGAGI (reference sequence). CDR3 nucleotides: TGTGCCAGCAGTTTCAAAGGGGGCCAAGAGACCCAGTACTTC. This codes for CASSFKGGQETQYF.

The chain uses TRBV9 and TRBJ1-3, with D unresolved. Per germline, CDR1 SGDLS and CDR2 YYNGEE. The CDR3 is 16 amino acids. V was trimmed by 0 bases and J by 0 bases, leaving 10 bases between them. The CDR3 nucleotides read TGTGCCAGCAGCGTAGGGGTACAGCTCTCTGGAAACACCATATATTTT. It translates to CASSVGVQLSGNTIYF. Using reference TRBV9 and TRBJ1-3 for the parts outside the CDR3, the full variable domain is DSGVTQTPKHLITATGQRVTLRCSPRSGDLSVYWYQQSLDQGLQFLIQYYNGEERAKGNILERFSAQQFPDLHSELNLSSLELGDSALYFCASSVGVQLSGNTIYFGEGSWLTVV.

V and J are TRBV5-1 and TRBJ2-7; 9 bases align to TRBD1. This CDR3 is 13 amino acids long. Germline values: CDR1 SGHRS, CDR2 YFSETQ. The V gene end was trimmed by 4 bases and the J gene end by 5 bases; junction bases not matched to a gene: 4. The CDR3 spells CASSPTGGDEQYV. The DNA of the CDR3 is TGCGCCAGCAGCCCTACAGGGGGCGACGAGCAGTACGTC.

This clone was observed a handful of times. The rearrangement links TRBV5-6 to TRBJ2-3; no reliable D call. The V and J ends lost 1 base and 3 bases respectively, with 9 bases between them. Germline V gene lookup returns CDR1 SGHDT and CDR2 YYEEEE. The CDR3 is made up of 14 amino acids. The CDR3 here is CASSLFGGTDTQYF. The CDR3 DNA reads TGTGCCAGCAGCTTGTTTGGCGGAACAGATACGCAGTATTTT.

The genes are TRBV6-5 and TRBJ1-5, with D perhaps matching TRBD1 (6 bases). CDR3 length equals 15 residues. CDR1 is MNHEY, CDR2 SVGAGI, per germline. Trimming cost V 2 bases and J 2 bases, with 10 bases left between them. CDR3 amino acids: CASSYNRDGNQPQHF. CDR3 bases: TGTGCCAGCAGTTACAACAGGGATGGCAATCAGCCCCAGCATTTT.

The chain is built from TRBV2 and TRBJ2-7; perhaps TRBD1 as D (5 bases). The length of the CDR3 is 14 residues. The V end was cut by 4 bases, the J end by 5 bases, with 15 bases between. CDR1 SNHLY and CDR2 FYNNEI come from the germline V gene. Here the CDR3 DNA reads TGTGCCAGCAGTGCGAGACAGATCTCAGACGAGCAGTACGTC. Translated: CASSARQISDEQYV.

CDR3 bases: TGTGCCAGCAGCCATCGGGCTGGCGGGAGCCCCTCCTACAATGAGCAGTTCTTC. It translates to CASSHRAGGSPSYNEQFF. The chain employs TRBV5-4 and TRBJ2-1; 7 bases match TRBD2. CDR3 length: 18 amino acids. The ends lost 4 bases at V and 0 bases at J; junction bases unmatched: 13. Per germline, CDR1 SGHNT and CDR2 YYREEE (reference sequence). The full variable domain, with the rest looked up from reference TRBV5-4 and TRBJ2-1, is ETGVTQSPTHLIKTRGQQVTLRCSSQSGHNTVSWYQQALGQGPQFIFQYYREEENGRGNFPPRFSGLQFPNYSSELNVNALELDDSALYLCASSHRAGGSPSYNEQFFGPGTRLTVL.

The V call is TRBV5-6, the J call TRBJ2-1; D is undetermined. Germline CDR1 is SGHDT and CDR2 is YYEEEE. V was cut by 0 bases and J by 2 bases, with 6 bases left in between. The CDR3 loop spans 14 amino acids. CDR3 DNA sequence: TGTGCCAGCAGCTTGGGGGCAGCCTACAATGAGCAGTTCTTC. This gives the protein CASSLGAAYNEQFF.

V is TRBV6-5 and J is TRBJ1-5, with TRBD1 identical over 7 bases. The junction had 7 bases not matched to a gene; V was cut back by 7 bases and J by 4 bases. CDR3 size: 14 residues. CDR1 and CDR2 from the germline V gene are MNHEY and SVGAGI. The CDR3 is CASKRTGENQPQHF. DNA of the CDR3: TGTGCCAGCAAAAGGACAGGAGAGAATCAGCCCCAGCATTTT.

The chain employs TRBV7-2 and TRBJ2-1; possibly TRBD1 for D (6 bases). The germline gives CDR1 SGHTA, CDR2 FQGNSA. V was shortened by 6 bases and J by 3 bases, with 15 bases between the two germline ends. The CDR3 is 15 residues long. CDR3 sequence reads: CASSPGTPIYNEQFF. CDR3 sequence (DNA): TGTGCCAGCAGTCCCGGGACACCGATCTACAATGAGCAGTTCTTC.

This clone was seen more than once but under ten times. The chain uses TRBV9 and TRBJ1-2; D call uncertain. V lost 0 bases, J lost 2 bases, and 5 bases lay in between. The germline gives CDR1 SGDLS, CDR2 YYNGEE. This CDR3 has 13 residues. The CDR3 DNA sequence: TGTGCCAGCAGCGTAGTGTCGAACTATGGCTACACCTTC. As protein: CASSVVSNYGYTF. Using reference TRBV9 and TRBJ1-2 for the parts outside the CDR3, the full variable domain is DSGVTQTPKHLITATGQRVTLRCSPRSGDLSVYWYQQSLDQGLQFLIQYYNGEERAKGNILERFSAQQFPDLHSELNLSSLELGDSALYFCASSVVSNYGYTFGSGTRLTVV.

The rearrangement joins TRBV7-8 to TRBJ1-2; tentative D call: TRBD1 (5 bases). Germline V gives CDR1 SGHVS, CDR2 FQNEAQ. The CDR3 contains 18 residues. V was pared by 0 bases and J by 0 bases, with 17 bases between. CDR3: CASSLAFRGSESNYGYTF. In nucleotides, the CDR3 is TGTGCCAGCAGCTTAGCGTTTCGGGGGTCAGAGTCTAACTATGGCTACACCTTC. The full variable domain, rest sourced from reference TRBV7-8 and TRBJ1-2, is GAGVSQSPRYKVAKRGQDVALRCDPISGHVSLFWYQQALGQGPEFLTYFQNEAQLDKSGLPSDRFFAERPEGSVSTLKIQRTQQEDSAVYLCASSLAFRGSESNYGYTFGSGTRLTVV.

The chain employs TRBV29-1 and TRBJ1-1; the match to TRBD1 covers 10 bases. The germline gives CDR1 SQVTM, CDR2 ANQGSEA. The CDR3 consists of 22 residues. With V trimmed by 4 bases and J by 4 bases, 30 bases remained unmatched. CDR3 protein: CSVAGPRMGQGNASRFRTEAFF. CDR3 in DNA: TGCAGCGTTGCTGGTCCTCGTATGGGACAGGGGAATGCGAGTAGGTTTCGCACTGAAGCTTTCTTT.

J is TRBJ1-5 and V is TRBV2; 7 bases are shared with TRBD1. This CDR3 is 13 amino acids long. From germline, CDR1 is SNHLY and CDR2 FYNNEI. Trimming at V came to 4 bases and at J to 7 bases, leaving 4 bases not matched to a gene. In DNA form, the CDR3 reads TGTGCCAGCAGTGGACAGGGTCACCAGCCCCAGCATTTT. It codes for CASSGQGHQPQHF.

The CDR3 loop reads CASRATSGRETQYF. CDR3 DNA: TGTGCCAGCAGAGCGACTAGCGGGCGGGAGACCCAGTACTTC. The V gene is TRBV6-5, the J gene TRBJ2-5, with 10 nucleotides matching TRBD2. Germline V gene data show CDR1 as MNHEY and CDR2 as SVGAGI. The CDR3 is 14 residues long. The junction had 6 bases not matched to a gene; V was cut back by 6 bases and J by 5 bases.

This sequence joins TRBV7-9 and TRBJ2-3, with a weak D call TRBD2 (5 bases). The CDR3 covers 16 residues. Per the germline V gene, CDR1 is SEHNR and CDR2 is FQNEAQ (reference sequence). Trimming shortened V by 6 bases and J by 1 base, and 17 bases separated the two germline ends. Here the CDR3 reads CASSSSGSGGTDTQYF. The CDR3 nucleotides are TGTGCCAGCAGTTCCTCGGGGTCAGGTGGCACAGATACGCAGTATTTT.

The J gene is TRBJ2-3, the V gene TRBV5-1; TRBD1 matches 8 bases. The germline gives CDR1 SGHRS, CDR2 YFSETQ. Trimming removed 7 bases from V and 2 bases from J; junction bases left unmatched: 9. This CDR3 has 15 amino acids. The CDR3 sequence is CASGRPGGYTDTQYF. The CDR3 DNA is TGCGCCAGCGGCCGGCCAGGGGGCTACACAGATACGCAGTATTTT.

The rearrangement links TRBV9 to TRBJ1-2; 11 bases align to TRBD1. J gave up 0 bases and V 2 bases, and 9 bases lay outside the gene matches. The CDR3 has 18 residues. Germline loops: CDR1 SGDLS, CDR2 YYNGEE. The CDR3 is CASSVPGQGALANYGYTF. CDR3 DNA sequence: TGTGCCAGCAGCGTCCCCGGACAGGGGGCCTTAGCTAACTATGGCTACACCTTC.

The V and J genes are TRBV11-3 and TRBJ2-7; TRBD1 matches at 9 bases. CDR3 size: 14 residues. The germline V gene encodes CDR1 SGHNT and CDR2 YENEEA. V was pared by 4 bases and J by 4 bases, with 5 bases of the junction left unmatched. The CDR3 DNA is TGTGCCAGCAGCTACGGACAGGGGCCGTACGAGCAGTACGTC. Its translation is CASSYGQGPYEQYV.

Comments on this clone: The identical CDR3 is also encoded by other nucleotide sequences in the sample. The V and J genes are TRBV5-5 and TRBJ1-5; D perhaps matches TRBD1 (5 bases). V dropped 0 bases and J dropped 5 bases, with 9 bases sitting between them. The CDR3 spans 14 residues. Germline V gene data show CDR1 as SGHKS and CDR2 as YYEKEE (reference sequence). CDR3 in amino acids: CASSLVGGDQPQHF. The CDR3 nucleotides are TGTGCCAGCAGCTTGGTCGGGGGAGATCAGCCCCAGCATTTT.

The rearrangement uses TRBV18 and TRBJ2-3; 7 bases align to TRBD2. The CDR3 runs 15 residues. Germline-derived CDR1 and CDR2 are KGHSH and LQKENI. V was pared by 5 bases and J by 2 bases, with 7 bases of the junction left unmatched. CDR3 sequence reads: CASSGSGLDTDTQYF. The CDR3 DNA follows: TGTGCCAGCTCAGGGTCAGGACTAGACACAGATACGCAGTATTTT.

CDR3 protein: CASSRTQKQGLGPYNSPLHF. The CDR3 coding sequence is TGCGCCAGCAGTCGCACGCAAAAACAGGGTTTGGGACCCTATAATTCACCCCTCCACTTT. V is TRBV23-1 and J is TRBJ1-6; a weak D match, TRBD1 (6 bases). TRBV23-1 is known as an ORF, though its function is uncertain. The V end was cut by 4 bases, the J end by 2 bases, with 24 bases between. The CDR3 loop spans 20 amino acids.